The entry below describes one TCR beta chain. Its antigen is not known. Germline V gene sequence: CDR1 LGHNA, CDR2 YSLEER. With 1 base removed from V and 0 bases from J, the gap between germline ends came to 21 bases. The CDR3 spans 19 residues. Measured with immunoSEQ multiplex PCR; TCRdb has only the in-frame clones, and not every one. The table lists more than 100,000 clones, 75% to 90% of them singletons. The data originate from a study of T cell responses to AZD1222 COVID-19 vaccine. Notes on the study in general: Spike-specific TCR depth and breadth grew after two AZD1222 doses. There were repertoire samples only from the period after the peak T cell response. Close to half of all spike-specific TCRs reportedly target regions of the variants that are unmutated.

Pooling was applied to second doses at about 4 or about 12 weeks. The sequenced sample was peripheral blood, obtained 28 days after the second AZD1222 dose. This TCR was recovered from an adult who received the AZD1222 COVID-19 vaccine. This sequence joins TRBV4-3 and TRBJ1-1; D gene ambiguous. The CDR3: CASSQVLGSGVGLNTEAFF. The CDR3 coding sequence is TGCGCCAGCAGCCAAGTATTAGGGAGCGGGGTAGGGTTGAACACTGAAGCTTTCTTT.